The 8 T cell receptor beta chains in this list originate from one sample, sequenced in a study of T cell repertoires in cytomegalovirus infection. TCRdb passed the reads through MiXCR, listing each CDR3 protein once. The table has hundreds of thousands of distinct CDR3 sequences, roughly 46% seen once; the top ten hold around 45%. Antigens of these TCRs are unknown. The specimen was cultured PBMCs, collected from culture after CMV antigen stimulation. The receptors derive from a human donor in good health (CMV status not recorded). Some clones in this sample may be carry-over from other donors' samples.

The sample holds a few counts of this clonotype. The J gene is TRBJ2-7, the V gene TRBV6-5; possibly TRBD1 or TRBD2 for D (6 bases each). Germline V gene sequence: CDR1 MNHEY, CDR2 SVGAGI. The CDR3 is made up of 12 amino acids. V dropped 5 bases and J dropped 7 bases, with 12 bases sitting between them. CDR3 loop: CASSNRGREQYF. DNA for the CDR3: TGTGCCAGCAGTAACCGGGGGCGGGAGCAGTACTTC.

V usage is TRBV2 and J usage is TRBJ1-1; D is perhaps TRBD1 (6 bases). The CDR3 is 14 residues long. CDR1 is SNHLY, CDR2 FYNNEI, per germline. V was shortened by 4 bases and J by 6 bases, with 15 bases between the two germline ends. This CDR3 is CASSVNRVVAEAFF. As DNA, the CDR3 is TGTGCCAGCAGTGTTAACAGGGTGGTCGCTGAAGCTTTCTTT.

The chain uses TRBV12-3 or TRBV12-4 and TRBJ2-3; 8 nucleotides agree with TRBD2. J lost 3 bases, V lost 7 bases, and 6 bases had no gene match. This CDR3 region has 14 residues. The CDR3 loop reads CASIPGGPTDTQYF. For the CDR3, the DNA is TGTGCCAGCATACCGGGGGGGCCGACAGATACGCAGTATTTT.

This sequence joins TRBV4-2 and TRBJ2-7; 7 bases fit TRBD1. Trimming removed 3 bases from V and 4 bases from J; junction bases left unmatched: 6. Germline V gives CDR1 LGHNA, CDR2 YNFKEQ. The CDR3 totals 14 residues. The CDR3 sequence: CASSQGQRNYEQYF. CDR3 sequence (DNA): TGTGCCAGCAGCCAGGGACAGAGAAATTACGAGCAGTACTTC.

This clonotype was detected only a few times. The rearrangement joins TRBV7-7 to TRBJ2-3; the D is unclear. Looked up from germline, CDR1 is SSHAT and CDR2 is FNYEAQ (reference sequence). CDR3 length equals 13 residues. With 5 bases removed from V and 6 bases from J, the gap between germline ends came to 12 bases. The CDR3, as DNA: TGTGCCAGCAGCCTGGAAATAATGGATACGCAGTATTTT. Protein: CASSLEIMDTQYF. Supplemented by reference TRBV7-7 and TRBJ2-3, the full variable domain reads GAGVSQSPRYKVTKRGQDVTLRCDPISSHATLYWYQQALGQGPEFLTYFNYEAQPDKSGLPSDRFSAERPEGSISTLTIQRTEQRDSAMYRCASSLEIMDTQYFGPGTRLTVL.

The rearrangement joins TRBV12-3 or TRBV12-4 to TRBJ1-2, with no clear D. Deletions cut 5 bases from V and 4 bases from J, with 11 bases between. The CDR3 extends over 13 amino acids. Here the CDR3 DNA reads TGTGCCAGCAGTGAAGGAGGGTCCTATGGCTACACCTTC. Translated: CASSEGGSYGYTF.

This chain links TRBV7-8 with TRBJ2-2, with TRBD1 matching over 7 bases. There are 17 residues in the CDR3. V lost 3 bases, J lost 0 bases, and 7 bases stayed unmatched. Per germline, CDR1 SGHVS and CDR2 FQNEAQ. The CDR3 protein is CASSFTDGTANTGELFF. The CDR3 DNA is TGTGCCAGCAGCTTCACAGACGGGACAGCGAACACCGGGGAGCTGTTTTTT.

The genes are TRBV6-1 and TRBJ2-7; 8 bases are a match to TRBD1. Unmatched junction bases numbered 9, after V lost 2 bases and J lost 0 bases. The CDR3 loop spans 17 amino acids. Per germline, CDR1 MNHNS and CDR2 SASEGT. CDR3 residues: CASSETTLDRGSYEQYF. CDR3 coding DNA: TGTGCCAGCAGTGAAACGACCCTAGACAGGGGCTCCTACGAGCAGTACTTC.